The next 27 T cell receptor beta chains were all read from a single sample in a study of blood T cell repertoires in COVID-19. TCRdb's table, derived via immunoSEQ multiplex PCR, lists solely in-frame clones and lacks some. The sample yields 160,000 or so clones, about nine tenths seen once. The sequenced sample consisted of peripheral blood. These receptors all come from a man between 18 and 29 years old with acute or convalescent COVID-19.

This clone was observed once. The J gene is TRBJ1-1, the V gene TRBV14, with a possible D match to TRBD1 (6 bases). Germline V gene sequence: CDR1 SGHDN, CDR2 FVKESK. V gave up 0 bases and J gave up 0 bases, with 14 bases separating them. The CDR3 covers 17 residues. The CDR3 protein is CASSQDLSDSMNTEAFF. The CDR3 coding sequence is TGTGCCAGCAGCCAAGATCTCTCGGACAGTATGAACACTGAAGCTTTCTTT.

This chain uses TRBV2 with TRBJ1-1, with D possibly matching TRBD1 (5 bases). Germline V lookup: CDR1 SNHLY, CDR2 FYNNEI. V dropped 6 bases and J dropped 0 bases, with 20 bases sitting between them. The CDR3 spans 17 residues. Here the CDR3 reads CASSLLKRGVMNTEAFF. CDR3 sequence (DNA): TGTGCCAGCAGCTTGCTTAAGCGGGGGGTCATGAACACTGAAGCTTTCTTT.

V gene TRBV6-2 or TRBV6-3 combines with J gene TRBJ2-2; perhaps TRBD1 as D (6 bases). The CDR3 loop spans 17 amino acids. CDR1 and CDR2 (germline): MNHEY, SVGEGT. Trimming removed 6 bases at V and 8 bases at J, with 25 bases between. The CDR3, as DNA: TGTGCCAGCAGCCATCACAGGGATGGGGGAGTCGTTGGGGAGCTGTTTTTT. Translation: CASSHHRDGGVVGELFF.

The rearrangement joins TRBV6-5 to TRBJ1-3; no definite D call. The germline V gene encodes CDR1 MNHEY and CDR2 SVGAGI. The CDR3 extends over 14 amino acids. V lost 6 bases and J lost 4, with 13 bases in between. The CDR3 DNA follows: TGTGCCAGCAGCTGGGGAGTTACCGGAAACACCATATATTTT. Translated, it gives CASSWGVTGNTIYF.

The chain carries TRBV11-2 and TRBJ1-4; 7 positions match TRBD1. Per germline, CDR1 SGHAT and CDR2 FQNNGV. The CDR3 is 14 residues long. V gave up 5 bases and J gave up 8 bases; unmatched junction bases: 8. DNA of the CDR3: TGTGCCAGCAGCCTTGGGACAGCGTGGGAAAAACTGTTTTTT. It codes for CASSLGTAWEKLFF.

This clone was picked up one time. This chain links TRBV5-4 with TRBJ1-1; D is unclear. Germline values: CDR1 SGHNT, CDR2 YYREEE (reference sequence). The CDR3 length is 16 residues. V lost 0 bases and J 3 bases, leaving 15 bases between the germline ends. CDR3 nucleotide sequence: TGTGCCAGCAGCTTGGAAATGGCTTCACGGGACACTGAAGCTTTCTTT. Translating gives CASSLEMASRDTEAFF.

Written as DNA, the CDR3 is TGTGCCAGCAGTTTCACCGGGACTAGCGGGATTGTAGAGACCCAGTACTTC. This translates into CASSFTGTSGIVETQYF. This chain joins TRBV7-6 and TRBJ2-5; TRBD2 matches 13 bases. Trimming took 6 bases from V and 4 from J; bases not matched to a gene: 11. This CDR3 is 17 amino acids long. Germline values: CDR1 SGHVS, CDR2 FNYEAQ.

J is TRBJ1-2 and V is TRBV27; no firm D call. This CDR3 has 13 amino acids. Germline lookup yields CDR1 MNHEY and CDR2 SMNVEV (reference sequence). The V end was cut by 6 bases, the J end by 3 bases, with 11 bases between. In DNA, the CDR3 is TGTGCCAGCAGCCTCCGGGAGGACTATGGCTACACCTTC. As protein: CASSLREDYGYTF.

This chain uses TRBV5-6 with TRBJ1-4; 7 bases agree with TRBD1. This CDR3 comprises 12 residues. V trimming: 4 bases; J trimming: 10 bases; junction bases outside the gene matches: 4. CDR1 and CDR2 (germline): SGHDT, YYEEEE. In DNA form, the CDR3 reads TGTGCCAGCAGCCAGCAGGGGGGAAAACTGTTTTTT. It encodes CASSQQGGKLFF.

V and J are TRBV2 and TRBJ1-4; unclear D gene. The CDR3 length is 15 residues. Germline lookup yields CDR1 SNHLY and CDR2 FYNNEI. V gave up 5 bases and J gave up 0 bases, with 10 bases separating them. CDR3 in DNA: TGTGCCAGCAGTTTTGCCGGAGCAACTAATGAAAAACTGTTTTTT. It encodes CASSFAGATNEKLFF.

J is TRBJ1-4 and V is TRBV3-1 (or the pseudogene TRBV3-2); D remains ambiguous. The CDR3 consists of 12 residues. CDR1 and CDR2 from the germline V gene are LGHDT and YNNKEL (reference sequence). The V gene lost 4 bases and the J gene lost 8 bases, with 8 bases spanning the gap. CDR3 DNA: TGTGCCAGCAGCCTCTGGCGGGAAAAACTGTTTTTT. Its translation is CASSLWREKLFF.

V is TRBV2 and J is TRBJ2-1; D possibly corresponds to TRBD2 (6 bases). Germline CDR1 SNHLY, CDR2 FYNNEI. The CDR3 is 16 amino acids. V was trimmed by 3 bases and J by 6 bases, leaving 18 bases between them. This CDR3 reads CASSDLRGGMINEQFF. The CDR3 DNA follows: TGTGCCAGCAGTGATCTTAGGGGCGGGATGATCAATGAGCAGTTCTTC.

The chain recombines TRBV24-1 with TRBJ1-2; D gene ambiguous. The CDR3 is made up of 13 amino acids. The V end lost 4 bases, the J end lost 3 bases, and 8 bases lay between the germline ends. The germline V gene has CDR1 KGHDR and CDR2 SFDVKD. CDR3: CATSDLRDYGYTF. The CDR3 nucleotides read TGTGCCACCAGTGACCTCCGTGACTATGGCTACACCTTC.

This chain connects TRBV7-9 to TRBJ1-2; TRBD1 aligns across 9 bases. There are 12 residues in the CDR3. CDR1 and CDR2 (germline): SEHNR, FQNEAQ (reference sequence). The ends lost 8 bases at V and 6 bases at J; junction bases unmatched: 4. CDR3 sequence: CASWTGVDGYTF. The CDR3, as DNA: TGTGCCAGCTGGACAGGGGTTGATGGCTACACCTTC.

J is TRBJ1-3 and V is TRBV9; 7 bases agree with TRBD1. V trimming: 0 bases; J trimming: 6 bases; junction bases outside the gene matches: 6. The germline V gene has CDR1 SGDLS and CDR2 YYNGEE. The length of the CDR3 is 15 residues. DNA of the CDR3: TGTGCCAGCAGCGTAGTAGGGGACAGCATAAACACCATATATTTT. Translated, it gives CASSVVGDSINTIYF.

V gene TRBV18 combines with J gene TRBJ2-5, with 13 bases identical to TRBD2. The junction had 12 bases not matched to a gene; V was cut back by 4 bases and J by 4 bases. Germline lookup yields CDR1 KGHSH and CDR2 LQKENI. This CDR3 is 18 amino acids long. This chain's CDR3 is CASSLNFRTSGRGETQYF. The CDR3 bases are TGTGCCAGCTCACTAAACTTTAGGACTAGCGGGAGAGGAGAGACCCAGTACTTC.

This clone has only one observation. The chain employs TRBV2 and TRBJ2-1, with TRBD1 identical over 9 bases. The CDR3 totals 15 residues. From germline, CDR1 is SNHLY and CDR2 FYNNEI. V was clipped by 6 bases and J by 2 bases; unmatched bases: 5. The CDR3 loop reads CASSTGTGTYNEQFF. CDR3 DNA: TGTGCCAGCAGCACCGGGACAGGGACCTACAATGAGCAGTTCTTC.

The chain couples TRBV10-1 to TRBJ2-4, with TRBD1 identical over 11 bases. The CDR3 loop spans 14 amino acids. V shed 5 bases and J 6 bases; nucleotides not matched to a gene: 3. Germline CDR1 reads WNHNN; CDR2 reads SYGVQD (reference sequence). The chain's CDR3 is CASSTGTGGNIQYF. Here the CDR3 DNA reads TGCGCCAGCAGTACTGGGACAGGGGGAAACATTCAGTACTTC.

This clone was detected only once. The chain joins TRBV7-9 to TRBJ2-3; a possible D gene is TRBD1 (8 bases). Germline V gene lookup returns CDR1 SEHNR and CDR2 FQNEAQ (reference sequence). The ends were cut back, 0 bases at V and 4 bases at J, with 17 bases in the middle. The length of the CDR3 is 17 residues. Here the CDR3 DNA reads TGTGCCAGCAGCTTAGCCTGGACAGGGAGGGTGCCAGATACGCAGTATTTT. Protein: CASSLAWTGRVPDTQYF.

The CDR3 sequence: CASSIDGSGNTIYF. As DNA, the CDR3 is TGTGCCAGTAGTATCGACGGGTCTGGAAACACCATATATTTT. The rearrangement joins TRBV19 to TRBJ1-3; D not resolved. Between the trimmed V and J ends, which lost 3 bases and 1 base, there was a span of 7 bases. The length of the CDR3 is 14 residues. In germline, CDR1 is LNHDA, CDR2 SQIVND (reference sequence).

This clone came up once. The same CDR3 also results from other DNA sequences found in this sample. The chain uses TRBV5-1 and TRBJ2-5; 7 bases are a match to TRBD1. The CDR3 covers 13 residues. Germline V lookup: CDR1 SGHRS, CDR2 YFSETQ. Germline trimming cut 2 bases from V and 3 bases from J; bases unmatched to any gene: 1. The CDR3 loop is CASSFQGEETQYF. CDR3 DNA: TGCGCCAGCAGCTTCCAGGGGGAAGAGACCCAGTACTTC. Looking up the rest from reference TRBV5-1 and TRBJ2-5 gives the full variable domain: KAGVTQTPRYLIKTRGQQVTLSCSPISGHRSVSWYQQTPGQGLQFLFEYFSETQRNKGNFPGRFSGRQFSNSRSEMNVSTLELGDSALYLCASSFQGEETQYFGPGTRLLVL.

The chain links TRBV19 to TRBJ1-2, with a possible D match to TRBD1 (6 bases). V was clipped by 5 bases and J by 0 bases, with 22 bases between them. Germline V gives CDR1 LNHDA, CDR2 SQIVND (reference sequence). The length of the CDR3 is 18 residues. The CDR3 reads CASSPEGGHTLANYGYTF. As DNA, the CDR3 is TGTGCCAGTAGTCCCGAAGGGGGACACACTCTAGCTAACTATGGCTACACCTTC.

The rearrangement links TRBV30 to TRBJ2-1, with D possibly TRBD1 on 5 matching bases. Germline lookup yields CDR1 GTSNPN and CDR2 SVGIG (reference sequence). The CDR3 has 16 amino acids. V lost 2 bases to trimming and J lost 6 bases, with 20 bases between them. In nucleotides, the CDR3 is TGTGCCTGGAGTCTAGGGGTAGGGCCGGGCGGCAATGAGCAGTTCTTC. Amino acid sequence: CAWSLGVGPGGNEQFF. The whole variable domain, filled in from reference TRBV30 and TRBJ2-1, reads SQTIHQWPATLVQPVGSPLSLECTVEGTSNPNLYWYRQAAGRGLQLLFYSVGIGQISSEVPQNLSASRPQDRQFILSSKKLLLSDSGFYLCAWSLGVGPGGNEQFFGPGTRLTVL.

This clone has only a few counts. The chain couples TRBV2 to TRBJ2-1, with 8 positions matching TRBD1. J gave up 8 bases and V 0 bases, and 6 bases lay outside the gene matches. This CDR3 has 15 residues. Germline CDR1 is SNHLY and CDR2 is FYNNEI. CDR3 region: CASSEALTGEYEQFF. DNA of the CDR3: TGTGCCAGCAGTGAAGCGCTGACAGGGGAATATGAGCAGTTCTTC.

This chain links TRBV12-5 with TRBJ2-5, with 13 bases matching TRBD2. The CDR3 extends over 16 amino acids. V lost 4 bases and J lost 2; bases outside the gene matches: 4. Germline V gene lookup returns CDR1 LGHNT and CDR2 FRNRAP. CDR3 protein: CASGSGLAGPQETQYF. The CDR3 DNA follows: TGTGCTAGTGGTTCGGGACTAGCGGGGCCACAAGAGACCCAGTACTTC.

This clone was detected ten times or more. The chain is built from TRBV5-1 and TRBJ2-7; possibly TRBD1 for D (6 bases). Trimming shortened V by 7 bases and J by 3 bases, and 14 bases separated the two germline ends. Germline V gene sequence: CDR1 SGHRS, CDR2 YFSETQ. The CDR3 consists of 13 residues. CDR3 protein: CASSRDIDYEQYF. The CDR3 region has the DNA TGCGCCAGCTCCAGGGACATAGACTACGAGCAGTACTTC. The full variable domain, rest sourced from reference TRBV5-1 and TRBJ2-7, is KAGVTQTPRYLIKTRGQQVTLSCSPISGHRSVSWYQQTPGQGLQFLFEYFSETQRNKGNFPGRFSGRQFSNSRSEMNVSTLELGDSALYLCASSRDIDYEQYFGPGTRLTVT.

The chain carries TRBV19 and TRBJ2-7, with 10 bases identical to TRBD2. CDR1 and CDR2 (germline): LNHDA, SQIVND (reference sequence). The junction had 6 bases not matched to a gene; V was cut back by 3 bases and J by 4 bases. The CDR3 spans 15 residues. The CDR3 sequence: CASSIASGSSYEQYF. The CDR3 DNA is TGTGCCAGTAGTATCGCTAGCGGGAGTTCGTACGAGCAGTACTTC.